Given below is one TCR beta chain in context. The source of the sample is a study of blood T cell repertoires in COVID-19. V shed 1 base and J shed 4 bases, with 13 bases lying between them. Germline V gene sequence: CDR1 LGHDT, CDR2 YNNKEL (reference sequence). The CDR3 is made up of 16 amino acids. Measured with immunoSEQ multiplex PCR; TCRdb has only the in-frame clones, and not every one. The sample holds 200,000 or so clones, around 85% seen once. The source is a woman in her 70s with acute or convalescent COVID-19. The chain carries TRBV3-1 (or the pseudogene TRBV3-2) and TRBJ2-2, with D tentatively TRBD2 (6 bases). Sequences were obtained from peripheral blood. CDR3 DNA sequence: TGTGCCAGCAGCCAAGTTGGGGGGTTGGTCACCGGGGAGCTGTTTTTT. This translates into CASSQVGGLVTGELFF.